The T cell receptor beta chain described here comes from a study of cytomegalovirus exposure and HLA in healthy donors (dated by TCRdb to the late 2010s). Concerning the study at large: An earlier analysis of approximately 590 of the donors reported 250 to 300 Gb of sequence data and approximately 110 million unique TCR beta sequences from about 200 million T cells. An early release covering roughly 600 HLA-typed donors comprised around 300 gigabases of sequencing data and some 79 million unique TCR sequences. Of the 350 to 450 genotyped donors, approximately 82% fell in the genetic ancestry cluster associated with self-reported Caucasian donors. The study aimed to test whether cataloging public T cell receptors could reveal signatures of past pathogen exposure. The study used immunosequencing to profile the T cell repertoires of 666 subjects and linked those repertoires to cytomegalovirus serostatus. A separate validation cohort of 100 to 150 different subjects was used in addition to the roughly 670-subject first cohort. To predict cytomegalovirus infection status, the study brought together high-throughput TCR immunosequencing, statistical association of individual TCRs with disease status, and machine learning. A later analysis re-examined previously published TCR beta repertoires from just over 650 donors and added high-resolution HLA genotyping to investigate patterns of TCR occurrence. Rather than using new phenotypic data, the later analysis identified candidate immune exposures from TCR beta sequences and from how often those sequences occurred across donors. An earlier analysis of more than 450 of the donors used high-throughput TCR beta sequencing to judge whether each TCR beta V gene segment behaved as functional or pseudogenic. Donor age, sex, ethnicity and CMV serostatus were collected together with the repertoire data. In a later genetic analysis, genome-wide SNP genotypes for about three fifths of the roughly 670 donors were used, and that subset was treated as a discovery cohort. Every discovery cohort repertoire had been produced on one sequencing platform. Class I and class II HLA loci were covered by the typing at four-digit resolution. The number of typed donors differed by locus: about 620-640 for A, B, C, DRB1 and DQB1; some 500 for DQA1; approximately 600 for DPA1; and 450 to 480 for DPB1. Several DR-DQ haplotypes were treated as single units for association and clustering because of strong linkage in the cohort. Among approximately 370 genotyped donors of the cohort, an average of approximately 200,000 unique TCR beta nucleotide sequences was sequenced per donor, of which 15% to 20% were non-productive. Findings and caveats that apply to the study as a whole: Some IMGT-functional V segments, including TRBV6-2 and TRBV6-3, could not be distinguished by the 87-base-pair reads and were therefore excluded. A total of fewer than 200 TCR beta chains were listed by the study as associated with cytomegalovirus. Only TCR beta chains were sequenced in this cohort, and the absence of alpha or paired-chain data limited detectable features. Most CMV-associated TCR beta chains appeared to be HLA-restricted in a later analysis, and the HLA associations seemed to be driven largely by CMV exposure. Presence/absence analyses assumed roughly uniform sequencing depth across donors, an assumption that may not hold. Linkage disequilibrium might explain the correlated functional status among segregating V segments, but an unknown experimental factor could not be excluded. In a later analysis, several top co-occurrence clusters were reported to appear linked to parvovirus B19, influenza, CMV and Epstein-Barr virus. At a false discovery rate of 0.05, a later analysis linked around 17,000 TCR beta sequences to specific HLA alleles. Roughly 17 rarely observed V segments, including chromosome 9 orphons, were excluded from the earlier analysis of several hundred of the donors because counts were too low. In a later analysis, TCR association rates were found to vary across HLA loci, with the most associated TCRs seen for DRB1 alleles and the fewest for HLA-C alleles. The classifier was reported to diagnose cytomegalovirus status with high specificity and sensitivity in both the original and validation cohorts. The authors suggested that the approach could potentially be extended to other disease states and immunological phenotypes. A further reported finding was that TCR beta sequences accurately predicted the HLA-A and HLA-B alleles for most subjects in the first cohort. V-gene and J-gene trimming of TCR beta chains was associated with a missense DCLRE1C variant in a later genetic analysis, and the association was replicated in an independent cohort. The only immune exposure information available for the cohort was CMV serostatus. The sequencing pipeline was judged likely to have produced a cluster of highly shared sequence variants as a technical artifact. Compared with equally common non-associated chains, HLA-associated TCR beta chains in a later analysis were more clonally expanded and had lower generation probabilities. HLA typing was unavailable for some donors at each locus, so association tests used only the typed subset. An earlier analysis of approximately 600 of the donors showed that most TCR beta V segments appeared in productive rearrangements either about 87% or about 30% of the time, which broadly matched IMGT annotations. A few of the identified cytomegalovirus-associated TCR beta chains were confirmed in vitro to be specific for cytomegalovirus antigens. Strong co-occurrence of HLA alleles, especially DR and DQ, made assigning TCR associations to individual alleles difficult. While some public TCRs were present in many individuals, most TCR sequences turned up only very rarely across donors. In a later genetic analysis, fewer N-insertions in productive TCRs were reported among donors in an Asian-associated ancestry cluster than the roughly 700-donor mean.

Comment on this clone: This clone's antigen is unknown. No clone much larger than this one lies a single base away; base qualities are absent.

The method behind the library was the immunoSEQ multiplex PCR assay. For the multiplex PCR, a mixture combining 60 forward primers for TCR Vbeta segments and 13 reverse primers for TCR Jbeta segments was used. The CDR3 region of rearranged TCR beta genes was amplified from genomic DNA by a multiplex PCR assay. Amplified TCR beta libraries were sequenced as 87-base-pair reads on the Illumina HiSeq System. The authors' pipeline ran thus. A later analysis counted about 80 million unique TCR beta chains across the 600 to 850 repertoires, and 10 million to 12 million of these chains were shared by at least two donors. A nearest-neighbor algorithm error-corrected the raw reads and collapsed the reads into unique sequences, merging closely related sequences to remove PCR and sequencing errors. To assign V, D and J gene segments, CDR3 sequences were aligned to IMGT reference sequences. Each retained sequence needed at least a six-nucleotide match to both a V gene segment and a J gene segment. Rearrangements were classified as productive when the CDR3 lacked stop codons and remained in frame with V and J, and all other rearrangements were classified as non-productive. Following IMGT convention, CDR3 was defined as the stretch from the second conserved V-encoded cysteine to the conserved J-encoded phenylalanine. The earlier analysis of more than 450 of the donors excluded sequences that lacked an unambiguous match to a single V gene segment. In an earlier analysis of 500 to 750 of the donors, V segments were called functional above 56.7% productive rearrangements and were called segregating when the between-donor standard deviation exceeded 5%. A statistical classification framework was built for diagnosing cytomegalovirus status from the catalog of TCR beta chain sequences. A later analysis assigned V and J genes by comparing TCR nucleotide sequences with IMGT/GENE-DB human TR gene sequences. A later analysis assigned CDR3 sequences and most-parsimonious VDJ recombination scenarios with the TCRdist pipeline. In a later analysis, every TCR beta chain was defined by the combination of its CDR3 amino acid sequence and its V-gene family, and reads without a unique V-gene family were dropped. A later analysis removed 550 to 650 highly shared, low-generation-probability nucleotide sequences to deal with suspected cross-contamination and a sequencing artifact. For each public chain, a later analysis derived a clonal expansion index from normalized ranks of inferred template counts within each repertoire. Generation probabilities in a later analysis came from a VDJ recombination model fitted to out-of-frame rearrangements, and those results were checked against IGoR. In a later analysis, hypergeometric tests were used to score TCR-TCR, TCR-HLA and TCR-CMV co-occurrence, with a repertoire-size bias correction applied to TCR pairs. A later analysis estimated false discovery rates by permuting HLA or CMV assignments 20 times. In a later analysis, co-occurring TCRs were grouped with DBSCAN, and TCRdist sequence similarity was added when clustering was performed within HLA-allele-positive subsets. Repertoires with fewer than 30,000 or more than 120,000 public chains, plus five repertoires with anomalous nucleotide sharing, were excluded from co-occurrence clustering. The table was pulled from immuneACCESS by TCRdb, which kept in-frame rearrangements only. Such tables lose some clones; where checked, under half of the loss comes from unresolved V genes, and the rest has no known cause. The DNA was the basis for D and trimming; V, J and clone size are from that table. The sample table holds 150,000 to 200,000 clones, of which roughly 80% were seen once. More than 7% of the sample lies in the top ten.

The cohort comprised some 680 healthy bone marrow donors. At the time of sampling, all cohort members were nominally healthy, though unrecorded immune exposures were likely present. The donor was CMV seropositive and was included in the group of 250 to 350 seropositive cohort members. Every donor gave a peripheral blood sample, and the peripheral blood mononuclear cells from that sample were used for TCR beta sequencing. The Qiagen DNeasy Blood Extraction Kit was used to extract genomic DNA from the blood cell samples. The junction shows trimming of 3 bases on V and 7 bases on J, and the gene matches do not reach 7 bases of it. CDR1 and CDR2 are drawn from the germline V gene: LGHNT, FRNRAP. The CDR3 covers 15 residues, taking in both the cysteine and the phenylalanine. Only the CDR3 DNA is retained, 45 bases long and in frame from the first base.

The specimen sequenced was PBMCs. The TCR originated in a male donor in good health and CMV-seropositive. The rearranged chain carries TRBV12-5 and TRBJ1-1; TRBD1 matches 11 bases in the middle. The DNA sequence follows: TGTGCTAGTGGTTTACAGGACAGGGGGCATGGTGAAGCTTTCTTT. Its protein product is CASGLQDRGHGEAFF.